A single sample gave rise to the 30 T cell receptor beta chains below, sequenced in a study of human T cells and chemical hapten exposure. Treatment described: therapeutic diphenylcyclopropenone sensitization with weekly scalp DPC. Individual cDNA molecules received unique molecular identifiers in the library. Using its own MiXCR run on the reads, TCRdb lists one record per CDR3 protein. The table lists about 670 distinct CDR3 sequences, 66% of them singletons, with 6.5% to 8% in the top ten. The material was whole blood, obtained before DPC sensitization or 2, 6, or about 24 weeks after (not recorded which). These receptor sequences come from an adult with alopecia areata. Some clones in this sample may be carry-over from other donors' samples. This table probably holds off-target reads from a library built for another chain.

This clonotype was observed a handful of times. This chain joins TRBV6-2 or TRBV6-3 and TRBJ1-2, with 7 nucleotides matching TRBD1. After removal of 4 bases from V and 2 bases from J, the junction contained 1 base not matched to a gene. Germline V gene lookup returns CDR1 MNHEY and CDR2 SVGEGT. This CDR3 has 13 amino acids. The DNA for the CDR3 is TGTGCCAGCAGTTCGACAGGGAACTATGGCTACACCTTC. Translated, it gives CASSSTGNYGYTF.

The V call is TRBV6-2 or TRBV6-3, the J call TRBJ2-7; D perhaps matches TRBD2 (6 bases). V was shortened by 6 bases and J by 7 bases, with 19 bases between the two germline ends. The germline V gene encodes CDR1 MNHEY and CDR2 SVGEGT. The CDR3 covers 14 residues. As DNA, the CDR3 is TGTGCCAGCAGCCCGGTCGAGGGACTCGGGGAGCAGTACTTC. Translating gives CASSPVEGLGEQYF.

J is TRBJ2-7 and V is TRBV20-1; 7 nucleotides line up with TRBD2. V shed 3 bases, J shed 5 bases, and the junction held 10 bases outside the gene matches. This CDR3 comprises 14 residues. Per the germline V gene, CDR1 is DFQATT and CDR2 is SNEGSKA (reference sequence). DNA for the CDR3: TGCAGTGCTAGTATAACGGGAGGACTTGACGAGCAGTACTTC. Amino acid sequence: CSASITGGLDEQYF.

There are a few counts of this clonotype. The chain couples TRBV6-2 or TRBV6-3 to TRBJ2-7; TRBD1 matches 8 bases. CDR1 and CDR2 (germline): MNHEY, SVGEGT. J gave up 6 bases and V 6 bases, and 4 bases lay outside the gene matches. The CDR3 runs to 12 residues. CDR3 DNA sequence: TGTGCCAGCAGACGACAGGGGCCCGAGCAGTACTTC. This sequence encodes CASRRQGPEQYF.

The J gene is TRBJ1-1, the V gene TRBV5-6; D may be TRBD1 (5 bases). V lost 0 bases and J 4 bases, leaving 10 bases between the germline ends. The germline gives CDR1 SGHDT, CDR2 YYEEEE. The CDR3 spans 14 residues. CDR3 residues: CASSLGPQGTEAFF. The CDR3, as DNA: TGTGCCAGCAGCTTGGGACCGCAGGGCACTGAAGCTTTCTTT.

For the CDR3, the DNA is TGTGCCAGCAGTTCCTTTATTGGGACGAACCCCCGCGGACAAACCTACGAGCAGTACTTC. This codes for CASSSFIGTNPRGQTYEQYF. This chain links TRBV28 with TRBJ2-7; D tentatively reads TRBD1 or TRBD2 (5 bases each). Trimming cost V 4 bases and J 2 bases, with 30 bases left between them. The CDR3 extends over 20 amino acids. Germline-derived CDR1 and CDR2 are MDHEN and SYDVKM.

This clonotype was picked up a small number of times. This rearrangement joins TRBV20-1 to TRBJ2-1; either TRBD1 or TRBD2 may fit D (5 bases each). The CDR3 length is 12 residues. With 6 bases removed from V and 5 bases from J, the gap between germline ends came to 11 bases. Germline loops: CDR1 DFQATT, CDR2 SNEGSKA (reference sequence). CDR3 nucleotide sequence: TGCAGTGCCGATGAGGGGCACAATGAGCAGTTCTTC. Translating gives CSADEGHNEQFF.

This chain uses TRBV12-3 or TRBV12-4 with TRBJ1-6; D remains ambiguous. V gave up 6 bases and J gave up 8 bases, with 14 bases separating them. This CDR3 is 14 amino acids long. The CDR3 is CASRLWGTHSPLHF. DNA of the CDR3: TGTGCCAGCAGGTTATGGGGTACCCATTCACCCCTCCACTTT.

This sequence joins TRBV7-9 and TRBJ2-2, with unresolved D. This CDR3 has 15 amino acids. V lost 3 bases to trimming and J lost 1 base, with 9 bases between them. The germline CDR1 and CDR2 sequences are SEHNR and FQNEAQ (reference sequence). Here the CDR3 reads CASSFGQENTGELFF. The CDR3 nucleotides read TGTGCCAGCAGCTTCGGGCAGGAGAACACCGGGGAGCTGTTTTTT.

The CDR3 is CASSSQQEITGELFF. DNA of the CDR3: TGTGCCAGCTCATCGCAACAGGAGATCACCGGGGAGCTGTTTTTT. The genes are TRBV18 and TRBJ2-2; tentative D call: TRBD1 (5 bases). The CDR3 extends over 15 amino acids. Trimming left V 5 bases short and J 4 bases short, with 14 bases between. CDR1 KGHSH and CDR2 LQKENI come from the germline V gene.

CDR3 amino acids: CASSVSYEQYF. Written as DNA, the CDR3 is TGTGCCAGCAGTGTATCCTACGAGCAGTACTTC. This chain connects TRBV28 to TRBJ2-7; D remains unclear. The germline V gene encodes CDR1 MDHEN and CDR2 SYDVKM. The CDR3 is 11 amino acids. V lost 5 bases and J 1 base, leaving 3 bases between the germline ends.

The chain links TRBV29-1 to TRBJ2-3, with D unresolved. V was clipped by 2 bases and J by 4 bases, with 10 bases between them. The CDR3 length is 13 residues. The germline CDR1 and CDR2 sequences are SQVTM and ANQGSEA. CDR3 residues: CSVEYLRADTQYF. The CDR3 bases are TGCAGCGTTGAATATCTTAGGGCAGATACGCAGTATTTT.

The chain is built from TRBV6-2 or TRBV6-3 and TRBJ2-5, with 8 bases that match TRBD1. The germline V gene has CDR1 MNHEY and CDR2 SVGEGT. V shed 5 bases and J 5 bases; nucleotides not matched to a gene: 4. This CDR3 is built from 13 residues. The CDR3 here is CASSPTGVETQYF. CDR3 DNA sequence: TGTGCCAGCAGTCCGACAGGGGTCGAGACCCAGTACTTC.

The chain couples TRBV7-2 to TRBJ2-2, with 8 bases matching TRBD1. Germline V lookup: CDR1 SGHTA, CDR2 FQGNSA. The trim removed 5 bases at V and 7 bases at J, leaving 6 bases unmatched. This CDR3 is built from 14 residues. The CDR3 nucleotides are TGTGCCAGCAGCGGCAGGGGGCAAGGCGGGGAGCTGTTTTTT. Amino acid sequence: CASSGRGQGGELFF.

The chain couples TRBV6-6 to TRBJ2-3; D uncertain. V was trimmed by 5 bases and J by 2 bases, leaving 11 bases between them. The CDR3 sequence is 14 residues long. Germline CDR1 MNHNY, CDR2 SVGAGI (reference sequence). The DNA for the CDR3 is TGTGCCAGCAGTCGTCCAGGATTCACAGATACGCAGTATTTT. Its translation is CASSRPGFTDTQYF.

The V call is TRBV14, the J call TRBJ2-2, with unresolved D. Trimming left V 4 bases short and J 6 bases short, with 12 bases between. Germline loops: CDR1 SGHDN, CDR2 FVKESK. This CDR3 has 14 amino acids. CDR3 sequence (DNA): TGTGCCAGCAGCCCCGAATTGGGTGCCGGGGAGCTGTTTTTT. As protein: CASSPELGAGELFF.

This clonotype was observed once. This chain uses TRBV6-6 with TRBJ2-7; D unclear. CDR1 MNHNY and CDR2 SVGAGI come from the germline V gene (reference sequence). The CDR3 consists of 14 residues. V was trimmed by 2 bases and J by 3 bases, leaving 11 bases between them. In DNA, the CDR3 is TGTGCCAGCAGTTACGAGCCCCTGGGCTACGAGCAGTACTTC. Its translation: CASSYEPLGYEQYF.

The chain recombines TRBV6-5 with TRBJ2-5; D is perhaps TRBD2 (6 bases). This CDR3 spans 15 amino acids. The germline gives CDR1 MNHEY, CDR2 SVGAGI. V was shortened by 0 bases and J by 0 bases, with 8 bases between the two germline ends. CDR3 DNA: TGTGCCAGCAGTTACTCGGCGGGGTACCAAGAGACCCAGTACTTC. It codes for CASSYSAGYQETQYF.

The chain employs TRBV6-2 or TRBV6-3 and TRBJ2-7; the match to TRBD1 covers 7 bases. Trimming at V came to 5 bases and at J to 3 bases, leaving 4 bases not matched to a gene. This CDR3 spans 13 amino acids. Germline CDR1 reads MNHEY; CDR2 reads SVGEGT. CDR3 coding DNA: TGTGCCAGCAGTAAAGGGGGCTTCTACGAGCAGTACTTC. Protein: CASSKGGFYEQYF.

The V gene is TRBV5-1, the J gene TRBJ1-6, with D unresolved. CDR3 length: 14 residues. V was cut by 2 bases and J by 9 bases, with 12 bases left in between. Germline assignment: CDR1 SGHRS and CDR2 YFSETQ. This CDR3 reads CASSFRRALSPLHF. For the CDR3, the DNA is TGCGCCAGCAGCTTTCGGCGTGCACTTTCACCCCTCCACTTT.

This clonotype was seen a handful of times. The V and J genes are TRBV28 and TRBJ2-5; possible D gene TRBD1, 6 bases. The CDR3 has 18 amino acids. Looked up from germline, CDR1 is MDHEN and CDR2 is SYDVKM. Trimming cost V 1 base and J 4 bases, with 22 bases left between them. CDR3 sequence reads: CASSLSQGIGSVAETQYF. CDR3 coding DNA: TGTGCCAGCAGTTTATCCCAGGGGATTGGGTCAGTGGCAGAGACCCAGTACTTC.

J is TRBJ1-5 and V is TRBV5-1, with D possibly TRBD1 on 6 matching bases. Trimming cost V 4 bases and J 3 bases, with 8 bases left between them. The germline V gene has CDR1 SGHRS and CDR2 YFSETQ. The CDR3 totals 13 residues. CDR3 nucleotides: TGCGCCAGCAGCGCAGGGGACAATCAGCCCCAGCATTTT. Translated, it gives CASSAGDNQPQHF.

DNA of the CDR3: TGTGCCAGCAGCCGGGTGGACAGCACAGATACGCAGTATTTT. Translated: CASSRVDSTDTQYF. This chain uses TRBV28 with TRBJ2-3; D ambiguous. Germline assignment: CDR1 MDHEN and CDR2 SYDVKM. The CDR3 is made up of 14 amino acids. Between the trimmed V and J ends, which lost 6 bases and 0 bases, there was a span of 10 bases. The variable domain in full, completed from reference TRBV28 and TRBJ2-3, reads DVKVTQSSRYLVKRTGEKVFLECVQDMDHENMFWYRQDPGLGLRLIYFSYDVKMKEKGDIPEGYSVSREKKERFSLILESASTNQTSMYLCASSRVDSTDTQYFGPGTRLTVL.

The chain joins TRBV7-9 to TRBJ2-3, with D possibly being TRBD1 or TRBD2 (5 bases each). Germline V gene lookup returns CDR1 SEHNR and CDR2 FQNEAQ (reference sequence). The CDR3 has 15 amino acids. Deletions cut 4 bases from V and 2 bases from J, with 13 bases between. In DNA, the CDR3 is TGTGCCAGCAGCTCCGGGACCCTCCACACAGATACGCAGTATTTT. As protein: CASSSGTLHTDTQYF.

The chain is built from TRBV7-2 and TRBJ2-1; a possible D gene is TRBD2 (6 bases). With 5 bases removed from V and 6 bases from J, the gap between germline ends came to 14 bases. CDR3 size: 14 residues. Germline V gene sequence: CDR1 SGHTA, CDR2 FQGNSA. This CDR3 is CASSAQWGGNEQFF. As DNA, the CDR3 is TGTGCCAGCAGCGCCCAGTGGGGAGGCAATGAGCAGTTCTTC.

The gene calls are TRBV14 and TRBJ2-7, with D uncertain. Trimming shortened V by 1 base and J by 3 bases, and 22 bases separated the two germline ends. The CDR3 sequence is 18 residues long. The germline gives CDR1 SGHDN, CDR2 FVKESK. CDR3 bases: TGTGCCAGCAGCCAAGGCCCCCCTCCGGGCCCTCTGTTCTACGAGCAGTACTTC. Its translation is CASSQGPPPGPLFYEQYF.

This clonotype was found once. The genes are TRBV7-6 and TRBJ2-3, with D possibly called TRBD1 or TRBD2 (5 bases each). The V and J ends lost 5 bases and 0 bases respectively, with 12 bases between them. The CDR3 sequence is 15 residues long. CDR1 SGHVS and CDR2 FNYEAQ come from the germline V gene. The CDR3 loop is CASSLGTPSTDTQYF. CDR3 nucleotides: TGTGCCAGCAGCCTCGGGACGCCCAGCACAGATACGCAGTATTTT. The full variable domain, with the rest looked up from reference TRBV7-6 and TRBJ2-3, is GAGVSQSPRYKVTKRGQDVALRCDPISGHVSLYWYRQALGQGPEFLTYFNYEAQQDKSGLPNDRFSAERPEGSISTLTIQRTEQRDSAMYRCASSLGTPSTDTQYFGPGTRLTVL.

There are a few counts of this clonotype. The CDR3 nucleotides read TGTGCCAGCAGCCCCGGGGGGACTAGCATTCCCGGGGAGCTGTTTTTT. Residues: CASSPGGTSIPGELFF. The chain is built from TRBV7-2 and TRBJ2-2; 9 positions agree with TRBD2. The V segment lost 5 bases and the J segment 6 bases; nucleotides outside the gene matches: 10. This CDR3 is built from 16 residues. Germline-derived CDR1 and CDR2 are SGHTA and FQGNSA.

The V call is TRBV10-1, the J call TRBJ2-3, with 9 bases identical to TRBD2. CDR3 size: 15 residues. V gave up 7 bases and J gave up 2 bases; unmatched junction bases: 7. From germline, CDR1 is WNHNN and CDR2 SYGVQD (reference sequence). Here the CDR3 DNA reads TGCGCCAGCAATATGGTAGCGGGGGACACAGATACGCAGTATTTT. Translation: CASNMVAGDTDTQYF.

V usage is TRBV18 and J usage is TRBJ2-1, with D unclear. Per the germline V gene, CDR1 is KGHSH and CDR2 is LQKENI. The CDR3 contains 12 residues. V was cut by 3 bases and J by 6 bases, with 6 bases left in between. The CDR3 bases are TGTGCCAGCTCACCTCCCCTCAATGAGCAGTTCTTC. As protein: CASSPPLNEQFF.